The T cell receptor delta chain described here comes from a study of Vδ1+ human thymocytes. Findings of the study overall: Approximately 19% of thymic delta-chain sequences were Vdelta2, with few Vdelta3, unlike blood Vdelta1+ controls. Highly polyclonal TRG and TRD repertoires with Gaussian CDR3 length distributions appeared in thymus.

After alphabeta T cell depletion, CD3+ Vdelta1+ Vdelta2- thymocytes were sorted. Between roughly 98% and 99.6% of sorted thymocytes were Vdelta1+. On this clone itself: Its matching antigen is unknown.

Sequences come from RNA converted to cDNA by reverse transcription. Multiplex PCR used pooled V-gene forward primers and a constant-region reverse primer to amplify CDR3s. TCRdb re-called the multiplex PCR reads with CATT. The repertoire holds 45,000 to 60,000 delta-chain clones, with approximately 15% as singletons. Trimming cost V 2 bases and J 0 bases, with 19 bases left between them. The CDR3 has 18 amino acids. The germline V gene has CDR1 TSWWSYY and CDR2 QGS. The V and J genes are TRDV1 and TRDJ1; maybe TRDD2 (5 bases). Specimen: Vdelta1+ gamma-delta thymocytes from the thymus. Subset reported: FACS-sorted CD3+ TCRalphabeta- TCRVdelta1+ TCRVdelta2- thymocytes. This TCR was recovered from a boy under three years old who had congenital heart surgery. The DNA of the CDR3 is TGTGCTCTTGGGGAAACGCGGCCTTTCCTCCGAGACACCGATAAACTCATCTTT. Translating gives CALGETRPFLRDTDKLIF.